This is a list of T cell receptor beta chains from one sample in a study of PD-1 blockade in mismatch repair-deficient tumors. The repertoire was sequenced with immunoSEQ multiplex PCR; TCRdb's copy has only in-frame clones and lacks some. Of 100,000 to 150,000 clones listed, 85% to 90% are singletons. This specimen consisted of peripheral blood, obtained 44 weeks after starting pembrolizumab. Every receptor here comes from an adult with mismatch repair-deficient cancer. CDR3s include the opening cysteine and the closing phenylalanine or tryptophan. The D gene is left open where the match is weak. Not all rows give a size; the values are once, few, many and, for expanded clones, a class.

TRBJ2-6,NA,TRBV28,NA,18,CASSFWRDGTSGANVLTF,TGTGCCAGCAGTTTTTGGAGGGACGGAACCTCTGGGGCCAACGTCCTGACTTTC
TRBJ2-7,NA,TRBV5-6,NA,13,CASSGGTDYEQYF,TGTGCCAGCAGCGGCGGGACAGATTACGAGCAGTACTTC
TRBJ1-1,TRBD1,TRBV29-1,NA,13,CSVQGQGIAEAFF,TGCAGCGTTCAAGGACAGGGAATCGCTGAAGCTTTCTTT
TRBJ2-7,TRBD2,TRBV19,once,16,CASSIAASGNTYEQYF,TGTGCCAGTAGTATAGCGGCTAGCGGGAACACCTACGAGCAGTACTTC
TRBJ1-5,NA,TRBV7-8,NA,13,CASSLKLRQPQHF,TGTGCCAGCAGCCTTAAATTGCGGCAGCCCCAGCATTTT
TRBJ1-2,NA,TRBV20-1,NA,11,CSASDYYGYTF,TGCAGTGCTTCAGACTACTATGGCTACACCTTC
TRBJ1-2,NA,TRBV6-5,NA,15,CASSYAGTNIYGYTF,TGTGCCAGCAGTTACGCCGGGACAAACATCTATGGCTACACCTTC
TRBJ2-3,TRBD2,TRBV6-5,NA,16,CASSYSGLAGPDTQYF,TGTGCCAGCAGTTACTCAGGTCTAGCGGGACCAGATACGCAGTATTTT
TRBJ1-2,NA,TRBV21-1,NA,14,CASSNGTGGDGYTF,TGTGCCAGCAGCAACGGGACAGGTGGAGATGGCTACACCTTC
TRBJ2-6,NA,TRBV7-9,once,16,CASSQELLSGANVLTF,TGCGCCAGCAGCCAAGAGCTGCTCTCTGGGGCCAACGTCCTGACTTTC
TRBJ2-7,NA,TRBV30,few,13,CAWSATEGREQYF,TGTGCCTGGAGTGCAACCGAGGGGCGCGAGCAGTACTTC
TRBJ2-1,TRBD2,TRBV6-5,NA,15,CASSYGTSGINEQFF,TGTGCCAGCAGTTACGGGACTAGCGGGATTAATGAGCAGTTCTTC
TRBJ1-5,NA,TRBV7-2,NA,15,CASSLEGGQYQPQHF,TGTGCCAGCAGCTTAGAGGGGGGTCAATATCAGCCCCAGCATTTT
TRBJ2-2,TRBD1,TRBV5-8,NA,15,CASSVDRVDYRELFF,TGTGCCAGCAGCGTCGACAGGGTGGATTACCGGGAGCTGTTTTTT
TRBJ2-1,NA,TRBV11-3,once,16,CASSFDGPSSYNEQFF,TGTGCCAGCAGCTTTGACGGGCCTAGCTCCTACAATGAGCAGTTCTTC
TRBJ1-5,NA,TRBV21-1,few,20,CASSKVRDRMGTGGNQPQHF,TGTGCCAGCAGCAAAGTGAGGGACAGGATGGGGACCGGAGGCAATCAGCCCCAGCATTTT
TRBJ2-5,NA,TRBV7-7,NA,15,CASSLGTRYQETQYF,TGTGCTAGCAGCTTAGGGACGCGGTACCAAGAGACCCAGTACTTC
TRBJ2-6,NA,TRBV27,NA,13,CASGTPGANVLTF,TGTGCCAGCGGGACCCCTGGGGCCAACGTCCTGACTTTC
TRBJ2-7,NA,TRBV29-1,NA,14,CSVAVAGLGYEQYF,TGCAGCGTTGCAGTGGCCGGTCTCGGTTACGAGCAGTACTTC
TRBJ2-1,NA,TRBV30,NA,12,CAWSLWGNEQFF,TGTGCCTGGAGCCTCTGGGGCAATGAGCAGTTCTTC
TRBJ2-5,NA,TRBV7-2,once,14,CASSFHQYQETQYF,TGTGCCAGCAGCTTTCATCAGTACCAAGAGACCCAGTACTTC
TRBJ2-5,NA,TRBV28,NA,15,CASRETDSLWKTQYF,TGTGCCAGCAGAGAGACGGACTCTCTTTGGAAGACCCAGTACTTC
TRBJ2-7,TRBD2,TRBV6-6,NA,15,CASSYVGGRAYEQYF,TGTGCCAGCAGTTATGTAGGCGGGAGAGCGTACGAGCAGTACTTC
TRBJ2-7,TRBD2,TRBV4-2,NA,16,CASSQDGTSVSYEQYF,TGTGCCAGCAGCCAAGACGGGACTAGCGTCTCCTACGAGCAGTACTTC
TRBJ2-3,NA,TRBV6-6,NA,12,CASSYPADTQYF,TGTGCCAGCAGTTACCCGGCAGATACGCAGTATTTT
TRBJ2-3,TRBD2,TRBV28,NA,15,CASSSAGEWGDTQYF,TGTGCCAGCAGTTCCGCGGGGGAGTGGGGAGATACGCAGTATTTT
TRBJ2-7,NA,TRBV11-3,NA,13,CARNYRSHDEQYF,TGTGCCAGGAACTACAGATCCCACGACGAGCAGTACTTC
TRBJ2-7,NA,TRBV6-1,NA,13,CASRLRVVDEQYF,TGTGCCAGCAGGCTCAGGGTTGTCGACGAGCAGTACTTC